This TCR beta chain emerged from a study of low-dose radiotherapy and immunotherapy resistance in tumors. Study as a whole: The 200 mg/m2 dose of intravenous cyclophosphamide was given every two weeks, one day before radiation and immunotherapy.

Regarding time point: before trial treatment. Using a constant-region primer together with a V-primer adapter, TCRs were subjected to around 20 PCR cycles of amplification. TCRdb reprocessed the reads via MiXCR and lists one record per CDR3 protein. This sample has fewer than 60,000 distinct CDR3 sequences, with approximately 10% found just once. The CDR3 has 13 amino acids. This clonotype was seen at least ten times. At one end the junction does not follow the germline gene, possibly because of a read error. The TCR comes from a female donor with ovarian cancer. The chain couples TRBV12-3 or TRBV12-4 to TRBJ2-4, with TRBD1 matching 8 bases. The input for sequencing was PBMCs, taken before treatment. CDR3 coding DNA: TGTGCCAGCTGTTTGATACAGGGGGACATTCAGTACTTC. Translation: CASCLIQGDIQYF.